This TCR beta chain was identified in a study of shared clonotypes between healthy human individuals. Deletions cut 3 bases from V and 6 bases from J, with 16 bases between. The CDR3 contains 15 residues. CDR1 MDHEN and CDR2 SYDVKM come from the germline V gene. Only in-frame clones appear in the TCRdb table, and some are missing; sequencing was by immunoSEQ multiplex PCR. The table has about 380,000 clones, about 96% seen once. V and J are TRBV28 and TRBJ2-3; D tentatively fits TRBD1 or TRBD2 (6 bases each). Material for sequencing was memory CD8+ T cells sorted from blood. Documented subset: CD45RO+ cells pooled with CCR7-negative TemRA cells. The clonotype was recovered from a man younger than 45 in good health. This chain's CDR3 is CASSFGGRLQDTQYF. The CDR3 DNA reads TGTGCCAGCAGTTTCGGGGGCCGTCTGCAGGATACGCAGTATTTT. Filled out from reference TRBV28 and TRBJ2-3, the complete variable domain reads DVKVTQSSRYLVKRTGEKVFLECVQDMDHENMFWYRQDPGLGLRLIYFSYDVKMKEKGDIPEGYSVSREKKERFSLILESASTNQTSMYLCASSFGGRLQDTQYFGPGTRLTVL.